Presented here are 14 T cell receptor beta chains from one specimen sequenced in a study of CD8+ T cells in alopecia areata. As for treatment: oral pan-JAK inhibitor, 5-10 mg twice daily. RNA extraction and reverse transcription yielded cDNA as sequencing template. Data came from immunoSEQ multiplex PCR; TCRdb stores just in-frame clones and leaves some out. Among 200,000 or so clones listed, 58% were seen once. Here the sequenced sample was CD4+ T cells sorted from blood, taken at week 24, from a patient treated with tofacitinib. The receptors stem from a human donor with alopecia areata.

V usage is TRBV7-9 and J usage is TRBJ2-1; 13 bases map to TRBD2. The V gene's germline CDR1 is SEHNR and CDR2 FQNEAQ (reference sequence). V lost 5 bases and J lost 0; bases outside the gene matches: 7. CDR3 length: 18 residues. The CDR3 coding sequence is TGTGCCAGCAGCCTCGGACTAGCGGGGGATGGCTCCTACAATGAGCAGTTCTTC. It yields the protein CASSLGLAGDGSYNEQFF. Using reference TRBV7-9 and TRBJ2-1 for the parts outside the CDR3, the full variable domain is DTGVSQNPRHKITKRGQNVTFRCDPISEHNRLYWYRQTLGQGPEFLTYFQNEAQLEKSRLLSDRFSAERPKGSFSTLEIQRTEQGDSAMYLCASSLGLAGDGSYNEQFFGPGTRLTVL.

The table lists this clone with a few counts. The chain joins TRBV7-2 to TRBJ2-7, with D hard to call. The V gene's germline CDR1 is SGHTA and CDR2 FQGNSA. CDR3 size: 12 residues. The germline V and J ends were trimmed by 8 bases and 6 bases, with 14 bases remaining between them. CDR3 bases: TGTGCCAGCCACTCTCCGAAAATCGAGCAGTACTTC. Translated: CASHSPKIEQYF. The full variable domain, completed using reference TRBV7-2 and TRBJ2-7, is GAGVSQSPSNKVTEKGKDVELRCDPISGHTALYWYRQSLGQGLEFLIYFQGNSAPDKSGLPSDRFSAERTGGSVSTLTIQRTQQEDSAVYLCASHSPKIEQYFGPGTRLTVT.

This chain links TRBV28 with TRBJ2-5, with a weak D call TRBD2 (6 bases). Germline V gene lookup returns CDR1 MDHEN and CDR2 SYDVKM. V lost 3 bases to trimming and J lost 5 bases, with 16 bases between them. The CDR3 is 15 residues long. The CDR3 here is CASSFSTGVLETQYF. For the CDR3, the DNA is TGTGCCAGCAGTTTTTCCACGGGAGTCTTGGAGACCCAGTACTTC.

The V and J genes are TRBV7-8 and TRBJ1-2; D is undetermined. V was cut by 5 bases and J by 3 bases, with 10 bases left in between. Germline values: CDR1 SGHVS, CDR2 FQNEAQ. This CDR3 contains 13 residues. The DNA of the CDR3 is TGTGCCAGCAGCCAAAGTCTTGACTATGGCTACACCTTC. As protein: CASSQSLDYGYTF. The whole variable domain, filled in from reference TRBV7-8 and TRBJ1-2, reads GAGVSQSPRYKVAKRGQDVALRCDPISGHVSLFWYQQALGQGPEFLTYFQNEAQLDKSGLPSDRFFAERPEGSVSTLKIQRTQQEDSAVYLCASSQSLDYGYTFGSGTRLTVV.

CDR3 nucleotides: TGCGCCAGCAGCCGAGAGATGAACACTGAAGCTTTCTTT. Protein product: CASSREMNTEAFF. J is TRBJ1-1 and V is TRBV4-3; D unclear. Trimming cost V 4 bases and J 0 bases, with 6 bases left between them. Germline V CDR1 and CDR2: LGHNA, YSLEER. The CDR3 runs 13 residues.

This clone was observed a handful of times. This chain connects TRBV5-4 to TRBJ2-3, with 11 bases lining up with TRBD1. V was pared by 4 bases and J by 3 bases, with 4 bases of the junction left unmatched. This CDR3 has 15 amino acids. In germline, CDR1 is SGHNT, CDR2 YYREEE (reference sequence). The CDR3 DNA follows: TGTGCCAGCAGCAAGGACAGGGGGCCGACAGATACGCAGTATTTT. This sequence encodes CASSKDRGPTDTQYF.

J is TRBJ1-5 and V is TRBV5-6; D call uncertain. Germline V lookup: CDR1 SGHDT, CDR2 YYEEEE. CDR3 length: 13 residues. Deletions cut 4 bases from V and 7 bases from J, with 12 bases between. In DNA, the CDR3 is TGTGCCAGCAGCAGAGCTCCGAGCCAGCCCCAGCATTTT. Translation: CASSRAPSQPQHF. Variable domain in full (rest from reference TRBV5-6 and TRBJ1-5): DAGVTQSPTHLIKTRGQQVTLRCSPKSGHDTVSWYQQALGQGPQFIFQYYEEEERQRGNFPDRFSGHQFPNYSSELNVNALLLGDSALYLCASSRAPSQPQHFGDGTRLSIL.

This clone was detected only a few times. The CDR3 sequence is CSADRDGQETQYF. As DNA, the CDR3 is TGCAGCGCGGACCGGGACGGCCAAGAGACCCAGTACTTC. The chain joins TRBV29-1 to TRBJ2-5, with D perhaps matching TRBD1 or TRBD2 (5 bases each). V gave up 7 bases and J gave up 1 base, with 13 bases separating them. The CDR3 is made up of 13 amino acids. The germline V gene has CDR1 SQVTM and CDR2 ANQGSEA.

This clone was recorded only once. The chain carries TRBV7-2 and TRBJ2-3; 7 positions match TRBD2. Germline CDR1 and CDR2: SGHTA and FQGNSA. The V and J ends lost 1 base and 6 bases, in that order; junction bases with no gene match: 13. The CDR3 extends over 17 amino acids. CDR3 in amino acids: CASSLVGAGSGVDTQYF. CDR3 DNA sequence: TGTGCCAGCAGCTTAGTCGGCGCGGGAAGCGGGGTTGATACGCAGTATTTT.

This clone was seen more than once but under ten times. This sequence joins TRBV5-6 and TRBJ2-2, with 9 nucleotides matching TRBD2. J gave up 6 bases and V 2 bases, and 2 bases lay outside the gene matches. CDR1 SGHDT and CDR2 YYEEEE come from the germline V gene. The CDR3 loop spans 14 amino acids. The CDR3: CASSFRGGAGELFF. The CDR3 DNA reads TGTGCCAGCAGCTTCCGCGGGGGGGCCGGGGAGCTGTTTTTT. The full variable domain, completed using reference TRBV5-6 and TRBJ2-2, is DAGVTQSPTHLIKTRGQQVTLRCSPKSGHDTVSWYQQALGQGPQFIFQYYEEEERQRGNFPDRFSGHQFPNYSSELNVNALLLGDSALYLCASSFRGGAGELFFGEGSRLTVL.

V usage is TRBV6-6 and J usage is TRBJ2-5; D gene ambiguous. The ends were cut back, 2 bases at V and 0 bases at J, with 10 bases in the middle. The CDR3 is 15 amino acids. CDR1 is MNHNY, CDR2 SVGAGI, per germline (reference sequence). CDR3 DNA sequence: TGTGCCAGCAGTTACAGAGCCTACAACCAAGAGACCCAGTACTTC. Translation gives CASSYRAYNQETQYF.

The CDR3 is CASSSDSGGTADTQYF. The DNA of the CDR3 is TGCGCCAGCAGCTCAGATAGCGGGGGGACCGCTGATACGCAGTATTTT. The chain links TRBV5-1 to TRBJ2-3; TRBD2 matches at 10 bases. The CDR3 loop spans 16 amino acids. J gave up 6 bases and V 3 bases, and 10 bases lay outside the gene matches. Germline V gene data show CDR1 as SGHRS and CDR2 as YFSETQ. Full variable domain (rest looked up from reference TRBV5-1 and TRBJ2-3): KAGVTQTPRYLIKTRGQQVTLSCSPISGHRSVSWYQQTPGQGLQFLFEYFSETQRNKGNFPGRFSGRQFSNSRSEMNVSTLELGDSALYLCASSSDSGGTADTQYFGPGTRLTVL.

Only a few counts were recorded for this clone. The chain combines TRBV27 with TRBJ2-5; 7 bases align to TRBD1. This CDR3 spans 12 amino acids. Looked up from germline, CDR1 is MNHEY and CDR2 is SMNVEV (reference sequence). The V and J ends lost 5 bases and 5 bases, in that order; junction bases with no gene match: 2. CDR3 bases: TGTGCCAGCAGTACAGGGGTGGAGACCCAGTACTTC. Translating it yields CASSTGVETQYF.

J is TRBJ2-1 and V is TRBV7-9; the D is unclear. CDR3 length: 15 amino acids. Between the trimmed V and J ends, which lost 0 bases and 0 bases, there was a span of 6 bases. Germline CDR1 reads SEHNR; CDR2 reads FQNEAQ (reference sequence). The CDR3, as DNA: TGTGCCAGCAGCTTAGCGTTGAGCTCCTACAATGAGCAGTTCTTC. This sequence encodes CASSLALSSYNEQFF. Complete variable domain (other parts from reference TRBV7-9 and TRBJ2-1): DTGVSQNPRHKITKRGQNVTFRCDPISEHNRLYWYRQTLGQGPEFLTYFQNEAQLEKSRLLSDRFSAERPKGSFSTLEIQRTEQGDSAMYLCASSLALSSYNEQFFGPGTRLTVL.